This entry lists 20 T cell receptor beta chains sequenced from one sample in a study of blood T cell repertoires in COVID-19. Measured with immunoSEQ multiplex PCR; TCRdb has only the in-frame clones, and not every one. The sample shows around 70,000 clones, around 70% of them seen only once. The sample taken for sequencing was peripheral blood. The receptors were gathered from a man aged 70 or older with acute or convalescent COVID-19.

The V call is TRBV18, the J call TRBJ2-5, with D possibly matching TRBD1 (6 bases). This CDR3 is built from 14 residues. Trimming left V 3 bases short and J 1 base short, with 9 bases between. The germline V gene has CDR1 KGHSH and CDR2 LQKENI. The CDR3 coding sequence is TGTGCCAGCTCACCCGGACAGTTCCAAGAGACCCAGTACTTC. It encodes CASSPGQFQETQYF.

The chain recombines TRBV3-1 (or the pseudogene TRBV3-2) with TRBJ1-4; D might be TRBD1 (6 bases). V shed 4 bases and J shed 7 bases, with 16 bases lying between them. Germline V gene data show CDR1 as LGHDT and CDR2 as YNNKEL (reference sequence). CDR3 size: 15 residues. This CDR3 reads CASSLRSGGTEKLFF. CDR3 nucleotide sequence: TGTGCCAGCAGCCTAAGATCGGGGGGCACTGAAAAACTGTTTTTT.

The chain joins TRBV15 to TRBJ1-5; tentative D call: TRBD1 (5 bases). Germline assignment: CDR1 LNHNV and CDR2 YYDKDF (reference sequence). This CDR3 contains 13 residues. V lost 3 bases and J 7 bases, leaving 10 bases between the germline ends. The CDR3 DNA is TGTGCCACCAGCAGCAGGGTTGCCCAGCCCCAGCATTTT. It translates to CATSSRVAQPQHF.

This clone was counted a few times. The chain has TRBV9 and TRBJ2-7; the match to TRBD2 covers 10 bases. The length of the CDR3 is 15 residues. Germline V gene data show CDR1 as SGDLS and CDR2 as YYNGEE. V lost 0 bases, J lost 7 bases, and 7 bases stayed unmatched. The CDR3 loop reads CASSVGASGRYEQYF. The CDR3 DNA reads as TGTGCCAGCAGCGTAGGGGCTAGCGGGAGATATGAGCAGTACTTC. Based on the CDR3 plus reference TRBV9 and TRBJ2-7, the full variable domain is DSGVTQTPKHLITATGQRVTLRCSPRSGDLSVYWYQQSLDQGLQFLIQYYNGEERAKGNILERFSAQQFPDLHSELNLSSLELGDSALYFCASSVGASGRYEQYFGPGTRLTVT.

The sample holds a few counts of this clone. The rearrangement links TRBV11-2 to TRBJ1-2; maybe TRBD1 (6 bases). Germline V gene sequence: CDR1 SGHAT, CDR2 FQNNGV. V gave up 5 bases and J gave up 5 bases, with 15 bases separating them. The CDR3 sequence is 14 residues long. The CDR3 loop is CASSPTGEGYGYTF. The CDR3 DNA reads TGTGCCAGCAGCCCGACAGGTGAAGGATATGGCTACACCTTC.

J is TRBJ1-4 and V is TRBV7-8; possible D gene TRBD1, 5 bases. The germline CDR1 and CDR2 sequences are SGHVS and FQNEAQ. This CDR3 spans 14 amino acids. The V gene lost 5 bases and the J gene lost 5 bases, with 12 bases spanning the gap. The CDR3 sequence: CASSPVGVNEKLFF. The CDR3 region has the DNA TGTGCCAGCAGCCCCGTAGGGGTCAATGAAAAACTGTTTTTT.

The rearrangement joins TRBV27 to TRBJ1-2; 7 bases align to TRBD1. The CDR3 extends over 14 amino acids. CDR1 is MNHEY, CDR2 SMNVEV, per germline (reference sequence). The V segment lost 6 bases and the J segment 4 bases; nucleotides outside the gene matches: 8. As DNA, the CDR3 is TGTGCCAGCAGAAATGGACAGGCAGCCTATGGCTACACCTTC. Amino acids: CASRNGQAAYGYTF.

In the case of this clone: An end of the junction does not agree with germline; a read error may underlie this. V and J are TRBV7-7 and TRBJ1-4; no clear D gene. CDR3 length: 13 amino acids. Germline-derived CDR1 and CDR2 are SSHAT and FNYEAQ (reference sequence). For the CDR3, the DNA is TGTGCTAGCAGCTTAGGACTTGGGGAAAAACTGTTTTTT. Translating it yields CASSLGLGEKLFF.

This clone was seen a handful of times. The rearrangement uses TRBV7-2 and TRBJ1-1; perhaps TRBD1 as D (6 bases). CDR1 and CDR2 from the germline V gene are SGHTA and FQGNSA. The germline V and J ends were trimmed by 4 bases and 0 bases, with 18 bases remaining between them. This CDR3 is built from 17 residues. In DNA form, the CDR3 reads TGTGCCAGCAGCTACTTTGCAACGGGGACACTGAACACTGAAGCTTTCTTT. It yields the protein CASSYFATGTLNTEAFF.

This rearrangement joins TRBV3-1 (or the pseudogene TRBV3-2) to TRBJ2-1; D gene unclear. The CDR3 has 15 residues. CDR1 and CDR2 from the germline V gene are LGHDT and YNNKEL (reference sequence). V was shortened by 0 bases and J by 1 base, with 7 bases between the two germline ends. CDR3 loop: CASSQEYASYNEQFF. For the CDR3, the DNA is TGTGCCAGCAGCCAAGAGTACGCGTCCTACAATGAGCAGTTCTTC.

This sequence joins TRBV11-2 and TRBJ1-6, with 8 bases identical to TRBD1. CDR3 length: 14 amino acids. The J segment lost 10 bases and the V segment lost 6 bases, leaving 8 bases of the junction unmatched. CDR1 is SGHAT and CDR2 is FQNNGV in the germline V gene. CDR3 DNA sequence: TGTGCCAGCAGACAGGGGGGGGGAGGCTCACCCCTCCACTTT. Translation gives CASRQGGGGSPLHF.

This clone was counted a single time. The V call is TRBV28, the J call TRBJ1-3; 8 nucleotides align to TRBD1. This CDR3 comprises 18 residues. CDR1 and CDR2 (germline): MDHEN, SYDVKM. The V and J ends lost 3 bases and 0 bases, in that order; junction bases with no gene match: 10. In DNA, the CDR3 is TGTGCCAGCAGTTTCGGACAGGGCTACCTCCTCTCTGGAAACACCATATATTTT. Amino acid sequence: CASSFGQGYLLSGNTIYF.

J is TRBJ2-1 and V is TRBV7-3; 9 nucleotides align to TRBD2. This CDR3 contains 19 residues. The junction had 15 bases not matched to a gene; V was cut back by 5 bases and J by 1 base. Germline-derived CDR1 and CDR2 are SGHTA and FQGTGA. CDR3: CASSPRASGTYYSYNEQFF. Here the CDR3 DNA reads TGTGCCAGCAGCCCCCGGGCTAGCGGGACGTACTATTCCTACAATGAGCAGTTCTTC.

The genes are TRBV6-5 and TRBJ1-5, with 9 positions matching TRBD1. The V gene's germline CDR1 is MNHEY and CDR2 SVGAGI. Trimming removed 10 bases from V and 4 bases from J; junction bases left unmatched: 11. The CDR3 extends over 15 amino acids. The chain's CDR3 is CATETGGGGNQPQHF. The CDR3 nucleotides are TGTGCCACCGAAACAGGGGGCGGGGGGAATCAGCCCCAGCATTTT.

As regards this clone: Other DNA variants within this sample encode the same CDR3. V and J are TRBV27 and TRBJ1-6; no definite D call. V was pared by 6 bases and J by 0 bases, with 6 bases between. Germline V lookup: CDR1 MNHEY, CDR2 SMNVEV (reference sequence). This CDR3 region has 14 residues. The CDR3 region is CASRSSSYNSPLHF. The CDR3 DNA reads as TGTGCCAGCAGAAGTAGCTCCTATAATTCACCCCTCCACTTT.

The V gene is TRBV24-1, the J gene TRBJ1-2; D is undetermined. The length of the CDR3 is 16 residues. Germline V lookup: CDR1 KGHDR, CDR2 SFDVKD. Deletions cut 1 base from V and 4 bases from J, with 15 bases between. The CDR3 region has the DNA TGTGCCACCAGTGATTTAGTTCGGGGAGTGGGCTATGGCTACACCTTC. It translates to CATSDLVRGVGYGYTF.

This clone was seen more than once but under ten times. The rearrangement uses TRBV29-1 and TRBJ2-6; TRBD1 matches at 12 bases. The CDR3 extends over 18 amino acids. Germline values: CDR1 SQVTM, CDR2 ANQGSEA. V lost 6 bases to trimming and J lost 1 base; unmatched junction nucleotides: 10. CDR3 in amino acids: CSVLTRDRGHSGANVLTF. The CDR3, as DNA: TGCAGCGTCCTGACCCGGGACAGGGGGCATTCTGGGGCCAACGTCCTGACTTTC.

The J gene is TRBJ2-3, the V gene TRBV15; 7 bases line up with TRBD1. Germline V gives CDR1 LNHNV, CDR2 YYDKDF (reference sequence). The CDR3 consists of 14 residues. The trim removed 6 bases at V and 1 base at J, leaving 4 bases unmatched. The CDR3 DNA reads as TGTGCCACCAGGGACACAGGGGGCACAGATACGCAGTATTTT. Its protein product is CATRDTGGTDTQYF.

This rearrangement joins TRBV28 to TRBJ2-5; the D is unclear. With 2 bases removed from V and 1 base from J, the gap between germline ends came to 11 bases. CDR1 and CDR2 from the germline V gene are MDHEN and SYDVKM. The CDR3 sequence is 15 residues long. CDR3 sequence: CASSLTRLPQETQYF. CDR3 in DNA: TGTGCCAGCAGTTTAACACGACTTCCCCAAGAGACCCAGTACTTC.

This rearrangement joins TRBV19 to TRBJ2-1; D gene ambiguous. V lost 6 bases to trimming and J lost 10 bases, with 25 bases between them. This CDR3 comprises 16 residues. The germline CDR1 and CDR2 sequences are LNHDA and SQIVND (reference sequence). The CDR3 DNA reads as TGTGCCAGTAGATCTCCCTCCCCGACCAACTACTTAGAGCAGTTCTTC. Residues: CASRSPSPTNYLEQFF.